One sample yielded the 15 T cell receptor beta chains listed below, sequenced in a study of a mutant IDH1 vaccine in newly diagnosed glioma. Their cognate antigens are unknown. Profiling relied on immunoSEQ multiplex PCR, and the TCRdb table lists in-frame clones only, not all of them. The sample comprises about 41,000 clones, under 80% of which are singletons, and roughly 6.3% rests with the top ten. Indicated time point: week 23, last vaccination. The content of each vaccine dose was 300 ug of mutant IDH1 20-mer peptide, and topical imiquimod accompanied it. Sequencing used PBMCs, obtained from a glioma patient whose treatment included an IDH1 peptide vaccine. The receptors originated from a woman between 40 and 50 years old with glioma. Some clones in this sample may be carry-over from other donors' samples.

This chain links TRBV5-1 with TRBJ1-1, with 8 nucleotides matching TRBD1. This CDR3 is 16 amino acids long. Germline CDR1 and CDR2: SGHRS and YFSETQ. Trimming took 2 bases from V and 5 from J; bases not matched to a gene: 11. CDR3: CASSLRQGLGSTEAFF. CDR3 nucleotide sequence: TGCGCCAGCAGCTTACGACAGGGGTTAGGGTCTACTGAAGCTTTCTTT. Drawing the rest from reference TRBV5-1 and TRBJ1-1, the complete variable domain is KAGVTQTPRYLIKTRGQQVTLSCSPISGHRSVSWYQQTPGQGLQFLFEYFSETQRNKGNFPGRFSGRQFSNSRSEMNVSTLELGDSALYLCASSLRQGLGSTEAFFGQGTRLTVV.

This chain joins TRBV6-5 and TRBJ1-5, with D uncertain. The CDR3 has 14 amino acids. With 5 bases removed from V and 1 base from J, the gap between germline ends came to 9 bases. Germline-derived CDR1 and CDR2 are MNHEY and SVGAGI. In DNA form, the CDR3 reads TGTGCCAGCAGTAGGATTGGGAGCAATCAGCCCCAGCATTTT. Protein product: CASSRIGSNQPQHF.

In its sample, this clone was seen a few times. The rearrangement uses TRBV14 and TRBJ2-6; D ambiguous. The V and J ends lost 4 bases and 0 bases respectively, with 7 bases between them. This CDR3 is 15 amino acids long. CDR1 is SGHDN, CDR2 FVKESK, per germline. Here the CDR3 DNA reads TGTGCCAGCAGCCCAATCATCTCTGGGGCCAACGTCCTGACTTTC. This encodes CASSPIISGANVLTF.

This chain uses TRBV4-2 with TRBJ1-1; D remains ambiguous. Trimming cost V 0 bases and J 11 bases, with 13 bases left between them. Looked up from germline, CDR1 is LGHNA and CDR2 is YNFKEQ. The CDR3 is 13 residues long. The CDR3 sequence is CASSQDVGRKAFF. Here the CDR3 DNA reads TGTGCCAGCAGCCAAGATGTAGGCAGGAAGGCTTTCTTT.

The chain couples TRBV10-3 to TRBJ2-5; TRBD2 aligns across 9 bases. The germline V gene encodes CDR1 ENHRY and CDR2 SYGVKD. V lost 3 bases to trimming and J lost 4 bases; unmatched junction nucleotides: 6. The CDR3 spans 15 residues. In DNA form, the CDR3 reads TGTGCCATCAGTGAAGCGGGGGGAGAATCAGAGACCCAGTACTTC. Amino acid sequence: CAISEAGGESETQYF.

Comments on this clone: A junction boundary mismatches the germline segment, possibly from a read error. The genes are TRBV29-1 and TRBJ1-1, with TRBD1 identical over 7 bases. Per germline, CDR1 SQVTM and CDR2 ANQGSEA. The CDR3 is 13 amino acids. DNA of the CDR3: TGCAGCGTTCAAGACAGGGAGTGGAGTGAATCTTTCTTT. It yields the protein CSVQDREWSESFF.

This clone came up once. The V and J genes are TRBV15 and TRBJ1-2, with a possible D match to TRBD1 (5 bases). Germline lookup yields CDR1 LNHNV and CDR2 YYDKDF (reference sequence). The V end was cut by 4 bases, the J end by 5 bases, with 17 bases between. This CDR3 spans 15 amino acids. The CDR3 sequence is CATSTASGTEYGYTF. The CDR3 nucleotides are TGTGCCACCAGCACCGCCTCCGGGACGGAGTATGGCTACACCTTC. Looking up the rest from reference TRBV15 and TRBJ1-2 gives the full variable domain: DAMVIQNPRYQVTQFGKPVTLSCSQTLNHNVMYWYQQKSSQAPKLLFHYYDKDFNNEADTPDNFQSRRPNTSFCFLDIRSPGLGDTAMYLCATSTASGTEYGYTFGSGTRLTVV.

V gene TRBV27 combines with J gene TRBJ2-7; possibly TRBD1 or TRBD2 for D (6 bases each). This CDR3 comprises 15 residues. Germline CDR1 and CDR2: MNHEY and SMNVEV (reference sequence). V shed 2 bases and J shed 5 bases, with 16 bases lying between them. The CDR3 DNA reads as TGTGCCAGCAGTTTAGGAGGGGGGCCTCGGGACGAGCAGTACTTC. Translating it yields CASSLGGGPRDEQYF.

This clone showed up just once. This chain's CDR3 is CASSWAGMNTGELFF. Written as DNA, the CDR3 is TGTGCCAGCAGCTGGGCGGGAATGAACACCGGGGAGCTGTTTTTT. This chain connects TRBV11-2 to TRBJ2-2; a possible D gene is TRBD2 (6 bases). CDR3 length: 15 residues. V gave up 4 bases and J gave up 1 base, with 10 bases separating them. Germline V lookup: CDR1 SGHAT, CDR2 FQNNGV.

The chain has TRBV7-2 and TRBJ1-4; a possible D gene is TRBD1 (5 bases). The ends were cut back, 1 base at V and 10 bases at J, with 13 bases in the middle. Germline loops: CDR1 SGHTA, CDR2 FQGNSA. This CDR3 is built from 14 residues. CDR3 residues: CASSLEGRGGKLFF. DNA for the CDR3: TGTGCCAGCAGCTTAGAGGGCCGCGGGGGAAAACTGTTTTTT.

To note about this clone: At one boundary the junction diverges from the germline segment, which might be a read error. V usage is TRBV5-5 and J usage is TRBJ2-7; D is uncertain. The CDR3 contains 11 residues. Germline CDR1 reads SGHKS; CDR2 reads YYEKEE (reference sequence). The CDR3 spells CASSRVLEQYF. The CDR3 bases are TGCGCCAGCAGCCGAGTACTTGAGCAGTACTTC.

The CDR3 loop is CASSYLDPRRGYTF. The CDR3 DNA reads as TGCGCCAGCAGCTACCTCGACCCTCGGCGGGGCTACACCTTC. The chain uses TRBV5-1 and TRBJ1-2; no firm D call. The CDR3 totals 14 residues. The germline CDR1 and CDR2 sequences are SGHRS and YFSETQ. Trimming shortened V by 3 bases and J by 8 bases, and 17 bases separated the two germline ends.

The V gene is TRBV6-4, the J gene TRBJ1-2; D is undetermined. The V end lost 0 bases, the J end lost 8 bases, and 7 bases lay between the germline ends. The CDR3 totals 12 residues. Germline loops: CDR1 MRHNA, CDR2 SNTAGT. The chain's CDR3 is CASSDSGTGYTF. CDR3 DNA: TGTGCCAGCAGTGACTCCGGTACGGGCTACACCTTC.

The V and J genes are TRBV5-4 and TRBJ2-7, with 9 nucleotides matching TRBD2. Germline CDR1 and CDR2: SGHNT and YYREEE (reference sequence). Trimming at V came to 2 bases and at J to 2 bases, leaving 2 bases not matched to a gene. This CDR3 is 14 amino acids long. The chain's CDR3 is CASSLTSGPYEQYF. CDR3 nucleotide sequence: TGTGCCAGCAGCTTAACTAGCGGGCCCTACGAGCAGTACTTC.

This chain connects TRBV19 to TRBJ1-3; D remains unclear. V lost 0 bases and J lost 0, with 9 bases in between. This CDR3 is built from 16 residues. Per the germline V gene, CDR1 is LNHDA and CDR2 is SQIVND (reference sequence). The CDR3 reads CASSIDLTRSGNTIYF. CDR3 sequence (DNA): TGTGCCAGTAGTATAGACCTGACGCGCTCTGGAAACACCATATATTTT.